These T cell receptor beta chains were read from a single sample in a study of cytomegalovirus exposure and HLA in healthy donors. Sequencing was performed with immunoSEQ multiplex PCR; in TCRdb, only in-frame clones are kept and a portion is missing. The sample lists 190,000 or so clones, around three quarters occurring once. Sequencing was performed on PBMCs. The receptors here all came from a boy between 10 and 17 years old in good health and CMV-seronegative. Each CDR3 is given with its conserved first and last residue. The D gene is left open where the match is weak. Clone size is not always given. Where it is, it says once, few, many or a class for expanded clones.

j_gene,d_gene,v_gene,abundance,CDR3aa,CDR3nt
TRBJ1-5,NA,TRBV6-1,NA,CASSNRESQPQHF,TGTGCCAGCAGTAACCGGGAGAGTCAGCCCCAGCATTTT
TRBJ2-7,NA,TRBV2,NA,CASSEGHASSYEQYF,TGTGCCAGCAGTGAAGGACACGCGAGCTCCTACGAGCAGTACTTC
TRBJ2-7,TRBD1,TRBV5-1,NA,CASSWGTGSDYEQYF,TGCGCCAGCAGTTGGGGGACAGGGTCTGACTACGAGCAGTACTTC
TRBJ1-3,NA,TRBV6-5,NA,CASSLDTPVGNTIYF,TGTGCCAGCAGTTTGGACACTCCCGTTGGAAACACCATATATTTT
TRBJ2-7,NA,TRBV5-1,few,CASSSTGIVGDEQYF,TGCGCCAGCAGCTCAACCGGGATTGTTGGTGACGAGCAGTACTTC
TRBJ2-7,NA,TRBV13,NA,CASSLTRVVHEQYF,TGTGCCAGCAGCCTAACCAGGGTGGTCCACGAGCAGTACTTC
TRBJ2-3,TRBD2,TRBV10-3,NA,CATRTSGGLDTQYF,TGTGCCACCCGGACTAGCGGGGGGTTGGATACGCAGTATTTT
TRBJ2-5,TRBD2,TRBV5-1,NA,CASSLPSGREETQYF,TGCGCCAGCAGCTTGCCAAGCGGGAGAGAAGAGACCCAGTACTTC
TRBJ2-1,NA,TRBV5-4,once,CASSFPDSSYNEQFF,TGTGCCAGCAGCTTTCCCGACAGCTCCTACAATGAGCAGTTCTTC
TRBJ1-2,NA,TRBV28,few,CASGTGLGYTF,TGTGCCAGCGGTACAGGGCTTGGCTACACCTTC
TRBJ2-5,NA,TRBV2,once,CASRNGQLQETQYF,TGTGCCAGCAGGAACGGACAGCTCCAAGAGACCCAGTACTTC
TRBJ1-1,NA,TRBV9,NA,CASSPGRGNTEAFF,TGTGCCAGCAGCCCGGGTCGGGGGAACACTGAAGCTTTCTTT
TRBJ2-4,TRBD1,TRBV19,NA,CASSLAGTGGPNIQYF,TGTGCCAGTAGCTTGGCGGGGACAGGGGGCCCGAACATTCAGTACTTC
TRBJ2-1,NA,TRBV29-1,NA,CSSSWSSYNEQFF,TGCAGCAGTAGTTGGTCCTCCTACAATGAGCAGTTCTTC
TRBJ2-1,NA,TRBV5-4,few,CASSSDRLKMRGRQDEQFF,TGTGCCAGCAGCTCGGACAGGTTGAAGATGCGGGGACGGCAGGATGAGCAGTTCTTC
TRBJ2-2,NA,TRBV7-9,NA,CASPLASAGANTGELFF,TGTGCCAGCCCCTTAGCCAGCGCAGGGGCGAACACCGGGGAGCTGTTTTTT
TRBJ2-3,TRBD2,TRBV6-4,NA,CASSDSPSGGTDTQYF,TGTGCCAGCAGTGACTCCCCTAGCGGGGGCACAGATACGCAGTATTTT
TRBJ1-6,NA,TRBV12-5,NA,CASGLVEAQGNSPLHF,TGTGCTAGTGGTTTGGTAGAGGCACAGGGAAATTCACCCCTCCACTTT
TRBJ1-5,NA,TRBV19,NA,CASSIDRTGNQPQHF,TGTGCCAGTAGTATAGACCGGACAGGCAATCAGCCCCAGCATTTT
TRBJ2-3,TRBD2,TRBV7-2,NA,CASTIGTNTDTQYF,TGTGCCAGCACGATCGGGACTAACACAGATACGCAGTATTTT
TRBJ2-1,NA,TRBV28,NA,CASSQIQGRVFF,TGTGCCAGCAGCCAAATACAGGGTCGGGTGTTCTTC
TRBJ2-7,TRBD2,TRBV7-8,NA,CASSSYTTGTRFDEQYF,TGTGCCAGCAGCTCCTACACCACCGGGACTAGATTCGACGAGCAGTACTTC
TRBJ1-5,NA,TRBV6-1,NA,CASSEGTNSNQPQHF,TGTGCCAGCAGTGAGGGTACTAATAGCAATCAGCCCCAGCATTTT